This T cell receptor (beta chain) comes out of a study of T cells in Graves' hyperthyroidism and ophthalmopathy. In this sample, this clonotype turned up a few times. The CDR3 runs to 17 residues. V was clipped by 3 bases and J by 5 bases; unmatched bases: 13. CDR1 and CDR2 from the germline V gene are SGHRS and YFSETQ. TCR beta CDR3 region amplification was performed from RNA transcripts. Researchers ran a first-round RT-PCR on the TCR CDR3 using the HTBI primer set. Each CDR3 protein gets one entry after TCRdb re-called the multiplex PCR reads with MiXCR. This table holds about 400,000 distinct CDR3 sequences, approximately 14% found once.

The TCR comes from a woman aged 18-30 years with Graves' hyperthyroidism. The material sequenced was blood. J is TRBJ2-5 and V is TRBV5-1, with 10 bases fitting TRBD1. The DNA of the CDR3 is TGCGCCAGCAGCTATAGGGGCCGACAGGGGGCCGGGGAGACCCAGTACTTC. This sequence encodes CASSYRGRQGAGETQYF.